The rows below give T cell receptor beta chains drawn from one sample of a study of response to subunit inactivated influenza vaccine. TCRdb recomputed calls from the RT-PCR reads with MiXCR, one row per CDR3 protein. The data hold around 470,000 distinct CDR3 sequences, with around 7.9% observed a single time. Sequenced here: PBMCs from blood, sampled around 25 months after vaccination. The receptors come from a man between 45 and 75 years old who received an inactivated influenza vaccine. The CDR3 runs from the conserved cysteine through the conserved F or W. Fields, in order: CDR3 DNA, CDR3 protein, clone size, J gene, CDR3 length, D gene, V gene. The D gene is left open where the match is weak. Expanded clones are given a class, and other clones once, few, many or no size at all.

cdr3_nt: TGCGCCAGCAGCTTGCGTATTACGTCCGGGAAGGGATCAGCCAAAAACATTCAGTACTTC
cdr3_aa: CASSLRITSGKGSAKNIQYF
clone_size: many
j_call: TRBJ2-4
cdr3_length: 20
d_call: NA
v_call: TRBV5-1

cdr3_nt: TGCGCCAGCAGCCAAGATAAAGGGGCAGCCTACAATGAGCAGTTCTTC
cdr3_aa: CASSQDKGAAYNEQFF
clone_size: many
j_call: TRBJ2-1
cdr3_length: 16
d_call: NA
v_call: TRBV4-3

cdr3_nt: TGCGCCAGCCGCCGGGGAAGTATGAACACTGAAGCTTTCTTT
cdr3_aa: CASRRGSMNTEAFF
clone_size: many
j_call: TRBJ1-1
cdr3_length: 14
d_call: NA
v_call: TRBV5-1

cdr3_nt: TGCAGTGCTAGTGAGGACACTGTACTAGCCAAAAACATTCAGTACTTC
cdr3_aa: CSASEDTVLAKNIQYF
clone_size: many
j_call: TRBJ2-4
cdr3_length: 16
d_call: NA
v_call: TRBV20-1

cdr3_nt: TGTGCCAGCAGCGTAGGGGCGAGCACAGATACGCAGTATTTT
cdr3_aa: CASSVGASTDTQYF
clone_size: many
j_call: TRBJ2-3
cdr3_length: 14
d_call: NA
v_call: TRBV9

cdr3_nt: TGTGCCAGCAGCCAAGACTATTCCGGCAGCTATGGCTACACCTTC
cdr3_aa: CASSQDYSGSYGYTF
clone_size: NA
j_call: TRBJ1-2
cdr3_length: 15
d_call: NA
v_call: TRBV3-1

cdr3_nt: TGTGCCAGCTCCCACGCGGGGGCCAACGTCCTGACTTTC
cdr3_aa: CASSHAGANVLTF
clone_size: NA
j_call: TRBJ2-6
cdr3_length: 13
d_call: NA
v_call: TRBV7-2

cdr3_nt: TGCGCCAGCAGCCAAGAGACGGGACAGGGGGCGCGTGGCACTGAAGCTTTCTTT
cdr3_aa: CASSQETGQGARGTEAFF
clone_size: few
j_call: TRBJ1-1
cdr3_length: 18
d_call: TRBD1
v_call: TRBV4-3

cdr3_nt: TGTGCCAGCAGACCAACGGGACAGCTTAACTATGGCTACACCTTC
cdr3_aa: CASRPTGQLNYGYTF
clone_size: NA
j_call: TRBJ1-2
cdr3_length: 15
d_call: TRBD1
v_call: TRBV6-2/TRBV6-3

cdr3_nt: TGTGCCAGCAGTGTCGACAGGAGGAATGAAAAACTGTTTTTT
cdr3_aa: CASSVDRRNEKLFF
clone_size: NA
j_call: TRBJ1-4
cdr3_length: 14
d_call: NA
v_call: TRBV6-1

cdr3_nt: TGTGCCAGCAGCCAAGTTAGAGGGAGGTATGAGCAGTTCTTC
cdr3_aa: CASSQVRGRYEQFF
clone_size: many
j_call: TRBJ2-1
cdr3_length: 14
d_call: NA
v_call: TRBV14

cdr3_nt: TGTGCCAGCAGCAAATCTCCGGGTCCCGGCGCCGAAAAACTGTTTTTT
cdr3_aa: CASSKSPGPGAEKLFF
clone_size: many
j_call: TRBJ1-4
cdr3_length: 16
d_call: NA
v_call: TRBV21-1

cdr3_nt: TGTGCCAGCAGCCACAGGCGAACCTTAGACCGGGACTACTACGAGCAGTACTTC
cdr3_aa: CASSHRRTLDRDYYEQYF
clone_size: NA
j_call: TRBJ2-7
cdr3_length: 18
d_call: TRBD2
v_call: TRBV11-1

cdr3_nt: TGTGCCAGCAGCCCCGGGCTAGTACATGAGCAGTTCTTC
cdr3_aa: CASSPGLVHEQFF
clone_size: NA
j_call: TRBJ2-1
cdr3_length: 13
d_call: NA
v_call: TRBV5-5

cdr3_nt: TGTGCCAGCAGCTTAGGGGGACTAGGAGGCAGGAACGAGCAGTACTTC
cdr3_aa: CASSLGGLGGRNEQYF
clone_size: many
j_call: TRBJ2-7
cdr3_length: 16
d_call: TRBD2
v_call: TRBV7-8

cdr3_nt: TGTGCCACCGCAACGATAACCGGGCGGGGTAACACCGGGGAGCTGTTTTTT
cdr3_aa: CATATITGRGNTGELFF
clone_size: NA
j_call: TRBJ2-2
cdr3_length: 17
d_call: NA
v_call: TRBV12-3/TRBV12-4

cdr3_nt: TGCAGTGCCAAGCGGGCCTCCTACAATGAGCAGTTCTTC
cdr3_aa: CSAKRASYNEQFF
clone_size: few
j_call: TRBJ2-1
cdr3_length: 13
d_call: NA
v_call: TRBV20-1

cdr3_nt: TGCAGTGCTAGAGACGTAGGACTAGCGGGAACCTACAATGAGCAGTTCTTC
cdr3_aa: CSARDVGLAGTYNEQFF
clone_size: once
j_call: TRBJ2-1
cdr3_length: 17
d_call: TRBD2
v_call: TRBV20-1

cdr3_nt: TGTGCCAGCAGCTCCGGCTGGAGTGGCAATGAGCAGTTCTTC
cdr3_aa: CASSSGWSGNEQFF
clone_size: few
j_call: TRBJ2-1
cdr3_length: 14
d_call: NA
v_call: TRBV7-2

cdr3_nt: TGTGCCAGCAGCTCAAGACAGTTACCTGGAAACACCATATATTTT
cdr3_aa: CASSSRQLPGNTIYF
clone_size: NA
j_call: TRBJ1-3
cdr3_length: 15
d_call: NA
v_call: TRBV27

cdr3_nt: TGTGCCAGCAGGAAGACTAGCGGAGCAGATACGCAGTATTTT
cdr3_aa: CASRKTSGADTQYF
clone_size: NA
j_call: TRBJ2-3
cdr3_length: 14
d_call: TRBD2
v_call: TRBV11-2

cdr3_nt: TGTTCCAGCAGTAACCGGGACGGGGTCGGTGGAAACACCATATATTTT
cdr3_aa: CSSSNRDGVGGNTIYF
clone_size: NA
j_call: TRBJ1-3
cdr3_length: 16
d_call: NA
v_call: TRBV28

cdr3_nt: TGTGCCAGCACCCTAGGGGCAGGGAACCTAGCCAAAAACATTCAGTACTTC
cdr3_aa: CASTLGAGNLAKNIQYF
clone_size: many
j_call: TRBJ2-4
cdr3_length: 17
d_call: NA
v_call: TRBV7-2

cdr3_nt: TGCGCCAGCAGCCCCGCAAGTGGACTAGCGGGAGGGCTTTCCACAGATACGCAGTATTTT
cdr3_aa: CASSPASGLAGGLSTDTQYF
clone_size: few
j_call: TRBJ2-3
cdr3_length: 20
d_call: TRBD2
v_call: TRBV4-1

cdr3_nt: TGCGCCAGCAGCTTGTCCGGGCAGAATCAGCCCCAGCATTTT
cdr3_aa: CASSLSGQNQPQHF
clone_size: NA
j_call: TRBJ1-5
cdr3_length: 14
d_call: NA
v_call: TRBV5-1

cdr3_nt: TGCAGTGCTAGAAAAAGAAGGGGGGGACATTCTTACAATGAGCAGTTCTTC
cdr3_aa: CSARKRRGGHSYNEQFF
clone_size: few
j_call: TRBJ2-1
cdr3_length: 17
d_call: NA
v_call: TRBV20-1

cdr3_nt: TGTGCCAGCGAACTGGCTTATGAGCAGTTCTTC
cdr3_aa: CASELAYEQFF
clone_size: NA
j_call: TRBJ2-1
cdr3_length: 11
d_call: NA
v_call: TRBV12-3/TRBV12-4

cdr3_nt: TGTGCCAGCAGCCTATCCCCCTCTGGTGACAATGAGCAGTTCTTC
cdr3_aa: CASSLSPSGDNEQFF
clone_size: NA
j_call: TRBJ2-1
cdr3_length: 15
d_call: NA
v_call: TRBV4-2

cdr3_nt: TGTGCCAGCTCCACGAAAAATCAGCCCCAGCATTTT
cdr3_aa: CASSTKNQPQHF
clone_size: few
j_call: TRBJ1-5
cdr3_length: 12
d_call: NA
v_call: TRBV25-1

cdr3_nt: TGCGCCAGCAGCTTGGGCCCCGCAGCTACCTACGAGCAGTACTTC
cdr3_aa: CASSLGPAATYEQYF
clone_size: few
j_call: TRBJ2-7
cdr3_length: 15
d_call: NA
v_call: TRBV5-1

cdr3_nt: TGCGCCAGCAGCCAAACCGACGGAACCTACGAGCAGTACTTC
cdr3_aa: CASSQTDGTYEQYF
clone_size: few
j_call: TRBJ2-7
cdr3_length: 14
d_call: NA
v_call: TRBV5-1

cdr3_nt: TGCGCCAGCAGCTTGACAGGGTTGGTGAGTGAGCAGTTCTTC
cdr3_aa: CASSLTGLVSEQFF
clone_size: NA
j_call: TRBJ2-1
cdr3_length: 14
d_call: NA
v_call: TRBV5-1

cdr3_nt: TGTGCCAGCAGAGGGACAGGACCCAAAAACATTCAGTACTTC
cdr3_aa: CASRGTGPKNIQYF
clone_size: few
j_call: TRBJ2-4
cdr3_length: 14
d_call: TRBD1
v_call: TRBV7-8